This note documents a single T cell receptor (beta chain) sequence. As yet, its antigen is unknown. Over chemoradiotherapy, repertoires were sampled more than once. These data are taken from a study of chemoradiotherapy in HPV16-positive cancers. Study as a whole: Two HPV16-positive patients' cells yielded candidate HPV-specific clones and common motifs. Study-wide results and limits: Candidate HPV-specific clones and E7-related TCR motifs grew in tumor during treatment.

TCRdb's table, derived via immunoSEQ multiplex PCR, lists solely in-frame clones and lacks some. This sample has some 970 clones, with more than 70% found just once. The sequences come from tumor tissue, collected from a patient who underwent chemoradiotherapy. The TCR sequence derives from a human donor with HPV-associated anogenital cancer.

The CDR3 sequence: CASSLAAGTAYEQYF. CDR3 DNA: TGCGCCAGCAGCTTGGCGGCGGGGACCGCCTACGAGCAGTACTTC. This chain links TRBV5-1 with TRBJ2-7, with a weak D call TRBD2 (6 bases). The CDR3 spans 15 residues. Germline V gives CDR1 SGHRS, CDR2 YFSETQ. Trimming removed 0 bases from V and 2 bases from J, with 12 bases in between.